This TCR beta chain stems from a study of blood T cell repertoires in COVID-19. This clone was counted a few times. The CDR3 length is 15 residues. V lost 2 bases and J lost 0, with 9 bases in between. CDR1 and CDR2 (germline): SEHNR, FQNEAQ (reference sequence). Here immunoSEQ multiplex PCR was the method, and the copy in TCRdb shows in-frame clones only, minus some. The data show just over 300,000 clones, with about 88% seen just once and approximately 9.8% held by the top ten. Clinical history reported by participants formed the basis on which cohorts were assigned. The TCR originated in a woman aged 40-49 years who had recovered from COVID-19. The specimen sequenced was PBMCs or T cells enriched from blood (not recorded which). This rearrangement joins TRBV7-9 to TRBJ2-3; TRBD1 is a possible D gene (6 bases). The chain's CDR3 is CASSLSRGSTDTQYF. CDR3 bases: TGTGCCAGCAGCTTAAGCAGGGGAAGCACAGATACGCAGTATTTT.